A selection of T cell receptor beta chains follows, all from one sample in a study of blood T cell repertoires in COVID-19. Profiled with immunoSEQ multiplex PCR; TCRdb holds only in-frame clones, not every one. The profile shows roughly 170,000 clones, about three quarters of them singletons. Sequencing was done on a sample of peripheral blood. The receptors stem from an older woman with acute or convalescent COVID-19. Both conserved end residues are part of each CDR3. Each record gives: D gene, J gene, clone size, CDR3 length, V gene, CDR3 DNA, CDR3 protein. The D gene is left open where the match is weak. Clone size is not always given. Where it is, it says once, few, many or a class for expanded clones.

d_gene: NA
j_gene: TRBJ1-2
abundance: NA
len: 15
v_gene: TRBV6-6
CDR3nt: TGTGCCAGCAGTTACTCGGGGCGACCGAACTATGGCTACACCTTC
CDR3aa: CASSYSGRPNYGYTF

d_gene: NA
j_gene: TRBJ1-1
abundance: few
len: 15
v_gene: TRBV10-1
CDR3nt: TGCGCCAGCAGTGAGTCTTTGGGACACGGCACTGAAGCTTTCTTT
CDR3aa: CASSESLGHGTEAFF

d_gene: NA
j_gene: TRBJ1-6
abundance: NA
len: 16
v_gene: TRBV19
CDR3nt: TGTGCCAGTAGCCCCCGTCCTGGGGCGGATAATTCACCCCTCCACTTT
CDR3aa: CASSPRPGADNSPLHF

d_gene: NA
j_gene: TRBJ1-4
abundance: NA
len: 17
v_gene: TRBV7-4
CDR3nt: TGTGCCAGCAGCTTAGGATGTCGGACAGTAGCTAATGAAAAACTGTTTTTT
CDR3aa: CASSLGCRTVANEKLFF

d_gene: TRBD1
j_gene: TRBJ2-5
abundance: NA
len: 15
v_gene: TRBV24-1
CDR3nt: TGTGCCACCAGTGACCTAGACAGGGGAGGAGAGACCCAGTACTTC
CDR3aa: CATSDLDRGGETQYF

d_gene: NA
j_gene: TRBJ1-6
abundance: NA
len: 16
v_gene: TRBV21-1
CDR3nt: TGTGCCAGCAAACCGGGACAGGGCAAATATAATTCACCCCTCCACTTT
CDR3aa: CASKPGQGKYNSPLHF

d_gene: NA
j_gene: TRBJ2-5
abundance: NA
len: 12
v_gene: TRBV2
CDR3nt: TGTGCCAGCAGTTATAGCGTCGAGACCCAGTACTTC
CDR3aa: CASSYSVETQYF

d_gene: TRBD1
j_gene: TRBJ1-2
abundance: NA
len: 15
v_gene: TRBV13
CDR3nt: TGTGCCAGCAGCCCAAGACAGGGGTCGCTTTATGGCTACACCTTC
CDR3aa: CASSPRQGSLYGYTF

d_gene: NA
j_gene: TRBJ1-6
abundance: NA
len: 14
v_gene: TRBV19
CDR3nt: TGTGCCAGTAGTATAAGAACGGGGAATTCACCCCTCCACTTT
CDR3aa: CASSIRTGNSPLHF

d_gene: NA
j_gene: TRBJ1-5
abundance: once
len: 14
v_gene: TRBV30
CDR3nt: TGTGCCTGGAGTGAACAGGGTCGGGGTCAGCCCCAGCATTTT
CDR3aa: CAWSEQGRGQPQHF

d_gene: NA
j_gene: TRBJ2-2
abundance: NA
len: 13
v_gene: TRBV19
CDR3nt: TGTGCCAGCGTAAAGACGGGAACCGGGGAGCTGTTTTTT
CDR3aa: CASVKTGTGELFF

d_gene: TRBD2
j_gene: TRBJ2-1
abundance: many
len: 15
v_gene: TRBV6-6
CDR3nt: TGTGCCAGCAGTGCCGGGACTAGCGGATACAATGAGCAGTTCTTC
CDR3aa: CASSAGTSGYNEQFF

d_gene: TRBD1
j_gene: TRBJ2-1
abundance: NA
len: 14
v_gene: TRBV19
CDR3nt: TGTGCCAGTAGTATGAGACAGGGGGCGGTTGAGCAGTTCTTC
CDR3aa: CASSMRQGAVEQFF

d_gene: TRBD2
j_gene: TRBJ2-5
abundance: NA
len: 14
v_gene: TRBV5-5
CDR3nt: TGTGCCAGCAGCTTGGTTCTAGCGGAAGAGACCCAGTACTTC
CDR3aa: CASSLVLAEETQYF

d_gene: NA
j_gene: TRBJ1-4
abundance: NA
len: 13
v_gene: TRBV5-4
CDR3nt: TGTGCCAGCAGCTTATCCGGGAGTGAAAAACTGTTTTTT
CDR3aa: CASSLSGSEKLFF